The 25 T cell receptor beta chains listed next were all sequenced from one sample in a study of cytomegalovirus exposure and HLA in healthy donors (dated by TCRdb to the late 2010s). The library was obtained by the immunoSEQ multiplex PCR assay. The multiplex PCR relied on a mix of 60 forward primers for TCR Vbeta segments and 13 reverse primers for TCR Jbeta segments. In its TCRdb copy, this immuneACCESS table keeps in-frame sequences only and misses some clones. Where compared with another copy, unresolved V genes explain less than half of these, and the others have no known cause. The sample contains approximately 290,000 clones, 80% of them found a single time. Of the sample, approximately 0.3% is held by the ten largest clones. The sample comprised PBMCs. These receptors came from a girl aged 2 to 10 in good health and CMV-seronegative.

The chain employs TRBV5-1 and TRBJ2-7; the match to TRBD1 covers 8 bases. V shed 4 bases, J shed 3 bases, and the junction held 9 bases outside the gene matches. The CDR3 is 15 residues long. Germline CDR1 is SGHRS and CDR2 is YFSETQ. DNA for the CDR3: TGCGCCAGCAGCCTTTTGACAGGGGATTACTACGAGCAGTACTTC. As protein: CASSLLTGDYYEQYF.

J is TRBJ2-3 and V is TRBV28; TRBD2 aligns across 14 bases. V lost 5 bases, J lost 8 bases, and 18 bases stayed unmatched. The CDR3 has 19 residues. Germline loops: CDR1 MDHEN, CDR2 SYDVKM. CDR3 sequence (DNA): TGTGCCAGCAGTCCGCGCGGCGGGACTAGCGGGGGTCCAGGTGTTACGCAGTATTTT. It encodes CASSPRGGTSGGPGVTQYF.

The chain is built from TRBV19 and TRBJ2-7, with D possibly being TRBD1 (5 bases). With 6 bases removed from V and 1 base from J, the gap between germline ends came to 13 bases. This CDR3 is built from 14 residues. Germline V CDR1 and CDR2: LNHDA, SQIVND (reference sequence). The CDR3 spells CASRYDSLSYEQYF. The CDR3 coding sequence is TGTGCCAGTAGATATGACAGCTTGTCCTACGAGCAGTACTTC.

This clone was recorded only once. The rearrangement joins TRBV6-4 to TRBJ2-3; 13 positions match TRBD2. This CDR3 has 16 residues. Unmatched junction bases numbered 2, after V lost 4 bases and J lost 1 base. The germline CDR1 and CDR2 sequences are MRHNA and SNTAGT. The CDR3 spells CASSAGTSGGTDTQYF. CDR3 coding DNA: TGTGCCAGCAGTGCCGGGACTAGCGGGGGCACAGATACGCAGTATTTT.

The chain is built from TRBV7-9 and TRBJ2-3; D is possibly TRBD1 (5 bases). CDR1 is SEHNR, CDR2 FQNEAQ, per germline (reference sequence). The CDR3 contains 15 residues. The germline V and J ends were trimmed by 1 base and 3 bases, with 11 bases remaining between them. In DNA, the CDR3 is TGTGCCAGCAGCTTAGTCAGGGTTGGTACAGATACGCAGTATTTT. The encoded protein is CASSLVRVGTDTQYF.

The chain uses TRBV9 and TRBJ1-2; D not certain. V lost 1 base to trimming and J lost 8 bases, with 18 bases between them. The CDR3 is made up of 15 amino acids. CDR1 is SGDLS, CDR2 YYNGEE, per germline. The CDR3 bases are TGTGCCAGCAGCGTATGGGAGGGTTTTTCTTCCGGCTACACCTTC. This codes for CASSVWEGFSSGYTF.

The V call is TRBV7-2, the J call TRBJ2-7; no reliable D call. Trimming pared 5 bases from V and 3 bases from J, leaving 20 bases between. Germline-derived CDR1 and CDR2 are SGHTA and FQGNSA. The CDR3 contains 16 residues. The CDR3 spells CASSRAVSSLLYEQYF. The DNA of the CDR3 is TGTGCCAGCAGCCGAGCTGTGAGCTCTCTCCTCTACGAGCAGTACTTC.

This clone was observed once. V is TRBV4-1 and J is TRBJ2-1; 11 nucleotides line up with TRBD2. The CDR3 covers 17 residues. Germline CDR1 is MGHRA and CDR2 is YSYEKL. V dropped 7 bases and J dropped 4; count of bases not matched to a gene: 12. The CDR3 loop reads CASTLTPGLADYNEQFF. DNA of the CDR3: TGCGCCAGCACCCTCACTCCGGGACTAGCGGATTACAATGAGCAGTTCTTC.

This clone was counted between two and nine times. The chain is built from TRBV5-6 and TRBJ1-4, with D possibly TRBD1 on 6 matching bases. The ends were cut back, 2 bases at V and 5 bases at J, with 10 bases in the middle. Germline CDR1 and CDR2: SGHDT and YYEEEE. This CDR3 has 14 amino acids. CDR3 sequence (DNA): TGTGCCAGCAGCTTAGGGACAATGAATGAAAAACTGTTTTTT. It encodes CASSLGTMNEKLFF.

CDR3 nucleotide sequence: TGTGCCAGCTCACCAGTTAGGAACGGGGGGGCAAGAAACTACGAGCAGTACTTC. It specifies CASSPVRNGGARNYEQYF. The V and J genes are TRBV18 and TRBJ2-7; 8 bases are shared with TRBD2. V dropped 2 bases and J dropped 3; count of bases not matched to a gene: 15. The CDR3 length is 18 residues. Germline-derived CDR1 and CDR2 are KGHSH and LQKENI.

The chain couples TRBV27 to TRBJ2-5, with 8 bases matching TRBD1. Matching the DNA end better, TRBJ2-7 makes the J call doubtful. Germline CDR1 and CDR2: MNHEY and SMNVEV (reference sequence). CDR3 size: 13 residues. Here the CDR3 reads CASSLQGAYEQYF. Written as DNA, the CDR3 is TGTGCCAGCAGTTTACAGGGGGCTTACGAGCAGTACTTC.

J is TRBJ2-7 and V is TRBV28, with 10 bases identical to TRBD2. Germline V lookup: CDR1 MDHEN, CDR2 SYDVKM. The CDR3 length is 14 residues. The V and J ends lost 6 bases and 6 bases, in that order; junction bases with no gene match: 8. The DNA of the CDR3 is TGTGCCAGCAGATCCCCTAGCGGGGGCATCGAGCAGTACTTC. Its protein is CASRSPSGGIEQYF.

This chain uses TRBV5-4 with TRBJ1-6; 9 nucleotides agree with TRBD1. The CDR3 extends over 15 amino acids. V shed 4 bases and J 10 bases; nucleotides not matched to a gene: 9. Germline-derived CDR1 and CDR2 are SGHNT and YYREEE (reference sequence). In DNA, the CDR3 is TGTGCCAGCAGCACCTCGGACAGGGGAAACTCACCCCTCCACTTT. Protein sequence: CASSTSDRGNSPLHF.

This chain links TRBV2 with TRBJ2-1; unclear D gene. Trimming took off 7 bases at V and 0 bases at J, with 4 bases between the two ends. CDR1 is SNHLY, CDR2 FYNNEI, per germline. This CDR3 has 12 amino acids. CDR3 sequence: CASIHSYNEQFF. As DNA, the CDR3 is TGTGCCAGCATACACTCCTACAATGAGCAGTTCTTC.

The V gene is TRBV30, the J gene TRBJ2-7; 10 bases are a match to TRBD1. The CDR3 is 15 amino acids. The ends lost 2 bases at V and 7 bases at J; junction bases unmatched: 11. The V gene's germline CDR1 is GTSNPN and CDR2 SVGIG (reference sequence). CDR3 coding DNA: TGTGCCTGGAGTAGATTGGGACAGGGGTTCGGAGAGCAGTACTTC. The encoded protein is CAWSRLGQGFGEQYF.

This chain links TRBV9 with TRBJ2-1; possible D gene TRBD1, 5 bases. Trimming cost V 2 bases and J 0 bases, with 18 bases left between them. Germline CDR1 and CDR2: SGDLS and YYNGEE. This CDR3 has 18 residues. The CDR3: CASSVPPGPESSYNEQFF. CDR3 in DNA: TGTGCCAGCAGCGTCCCTCCAGGGCCAGAGAGCTCCTACAATGAGCAGTTCTTC. Together with reference TRBV9 and TRBJ2-1, the CDR3 gives the full variable domain: DSGVTQTPKHLITATGQRVTLRCSPRSGDLSVYWYQQSLDQGLQFLIQYYNGEERAKGNILERFSAQQFPDLHSELNLSSLELGDSALYFCASSVPPGPESSYNEQFFGPGTRLTVL.

The rearrangement uses TRBV29-1 and TRBJ2-1; D is perhaps TRBD2 (6 bases). Germline V gives CDR1 SQVTM, CDR2 ANQGSEA. The CDR3 loop spans 15 amino acids. V shed 5 bases and J shed 6 bases, with 20 bases lying between them. The CDR3 protein is CSVHKLLGGFNEQFF. As DNA, the CDR3 is TGCAGCGTTCACAAACTACTGGGGGGTTTCAATGAGCAGTTCTTC.

This sequence joins TRBV6-5 and TRBJ1-5; no firm D call. Per the germline V gene, CDR1 is MNHEY and CDR2 is SVGAGI. The CDR3 sequence is 11 residues long. Trimming removed 8 bases at V and 4 bases at J, with 6 bases between. CDR3 nucleotide sequence: TGTGCCAGCGGCCCAAATCAGCCCCAGCATTTT. Amino acid sequence: CASGPNQPQHF.

The gene calls are TRBV7-6 and TRBJ2-3; D unclear. Germline V gene sequence: CDR1 SGHVS, CDR2 FNYEAQ. The CDR3 sequence is 11 residues long. The V gene lost 4 bases and the J gene lost 7 bases, with 6 bases spanning the gap. CDR3 bases: TGTGCCAGCAGCTCTAGGTATACGCAGTATTTT. This translates into CASSSRYTQYF.

The V gene is TRBV14, the J gene TRBJ2-7; the match to TRBD2 covers 11 bases. This CDR3 is 16 amino acids long. Per germline, CDR1 SGHDN and CDR2 FVKESK. The junction had 8 bases not matched to a gene; V was cut back by 3 bases and J by 4 bases. CDR3 in amino acids: CASSHDGASGRYEQYF. The DNA for the CDR3 is TGTGCCAGCAGCCACGACGGGGCTAGCGGGAGGTACGAGCAGTACTTC.

The rearrangement joins TRBV10-3 to TRBJ1-1, with D perhaps matching TRBD1 (5 bases). CDR1 is ENHRY and CDR2 is SYGVKD in the germline V gene. The CDR3 covers 16 residues. Trimming cost V 5 bases and J 0 bases, with 16 bases left between them. CDR3 DNA: TGTGCCATCAGTACACAACAGACAGCCTTGAACACTGAAGCTTTCTTT. Translated, it gives CAISTQQTALNTEAFF.

The chain links TRBV15 to TRBJ1-4, with 10 bases that match TRBD1. V was clipped by 1 base and J by 8 bases; unmatched bases: 7. Germline CDR1 is LNHNV and CDR2 is YYDKDF (reference sequence). This CDR3 region has 16 residues. The CDR3 here is CATSRATGQGTEKLFF. CDR3 DNA sequence: TGTGCCACCAGCAGAGCCACGGGACAGGGGACGGAAAAACTGTTTTTT.

The chain couples TRBV15 to TRBJ1-4; TRBD1 aligns across 10 bases. CDR1 and CDR2 (germline): LNHNV, YYDKDF (reference sequence). The J segment lost 7 bases and the V segment lost 0 bases, leaving 5 bases of the junction unmatched. The CDR3 runs to 16 residues. This chain's CDR3 is CATSRETGGAGEKLFF. CDR3 DNA sequence: TGTGCCACCAGCAGAGAGACAGGGGGCGCGGGTGAAAAACTGTTTTTT.

The chain couples TRBV6-5 to TRBJ1-5; TRBD1 aligns across 8 bases. Germline lookup yields CDR1 MNHEY and CDR2 SVGAGI. Trimming removed 5 bases from V and 4 bases from J; junction bases left unmatched: 4. CDR3 size: 14 residues. The CDR3 DNA sequence: TGTGCCAGCAGTCCAGACAGGGGTAATCAGCCCCAGCATTTT. Protein product: CASSPDRGNQPQHF.

The chain carries TRBV28 and TRBJ2-3; 7 bases are a match to TRBD2. CDR3 length equals 17 residues. V lost 1 base and J lost 4; bases outside the gene matches: 11. The germline gives CDR1 MDHEN, CDR2 SYDVKM. The CDR3 sequence: CASSLYRGSESADTQYF. CDR3 sequence (DNA): TGTGCCAGCAGTTTATATCGCGGGAGTGAGTCGGCAGATACGCAGTATTTT.